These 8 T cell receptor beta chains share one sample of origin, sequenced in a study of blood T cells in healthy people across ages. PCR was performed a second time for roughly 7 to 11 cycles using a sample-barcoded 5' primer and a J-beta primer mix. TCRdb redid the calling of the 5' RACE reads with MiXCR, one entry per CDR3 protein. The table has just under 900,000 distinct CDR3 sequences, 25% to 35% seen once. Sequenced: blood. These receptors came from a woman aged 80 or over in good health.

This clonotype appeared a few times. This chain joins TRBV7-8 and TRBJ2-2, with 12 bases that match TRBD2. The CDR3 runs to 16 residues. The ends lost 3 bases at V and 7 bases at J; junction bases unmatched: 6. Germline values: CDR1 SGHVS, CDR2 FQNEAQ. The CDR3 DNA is TGTGCCAGCAGCTTGCGGACTAGCGGGGCTGGCGGGGAGCTGTTTTTT. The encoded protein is CASSLRTSGAGGELFF.

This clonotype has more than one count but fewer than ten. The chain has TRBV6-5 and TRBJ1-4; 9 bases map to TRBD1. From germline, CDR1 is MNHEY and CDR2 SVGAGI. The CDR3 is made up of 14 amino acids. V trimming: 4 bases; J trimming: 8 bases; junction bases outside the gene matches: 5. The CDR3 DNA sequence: TGTGCCAGCAGTTTCCGGGACAGGGTCGAAAAACTGTTTTTT. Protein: CASSFRDRVEKLFF.

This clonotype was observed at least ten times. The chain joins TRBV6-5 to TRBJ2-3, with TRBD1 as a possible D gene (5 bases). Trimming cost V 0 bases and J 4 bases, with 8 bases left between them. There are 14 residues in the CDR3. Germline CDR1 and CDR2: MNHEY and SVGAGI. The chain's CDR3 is CASSYSQGADTQYF. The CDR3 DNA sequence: TGTGCCAGCAGTTACTCTCAGGGCGCAGATACGCAGTATTTT.

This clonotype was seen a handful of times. CDR3 amino acids: CASSLDWGNQPQHF. Here the CDR3 DNA reads TGCGCCAGCAGCTTGGACTGGGGGAATCAGCCCCAGCATTTT. The chain couples TRBV5-1 to TRBJ1-5, with D possibly being TRBD1 (5 bases). V gave up 0 bases and J gave up 4 bases, with 8 bases separating them. The CDR3 is made up of 14 amino acids. Germline V gene lookup returns CDR1 SGHRS and CDR2 YFSETQ.

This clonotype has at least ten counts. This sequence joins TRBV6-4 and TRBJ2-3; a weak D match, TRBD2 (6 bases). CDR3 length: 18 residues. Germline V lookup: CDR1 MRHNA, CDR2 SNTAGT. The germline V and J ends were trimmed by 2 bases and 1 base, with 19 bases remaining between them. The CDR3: CASSDIYRDSKRTDTQYF. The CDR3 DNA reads TGTGCCAGCAGTGACATATACCGGGACTCTAAACGCACAGATACGCAGTATTTT.

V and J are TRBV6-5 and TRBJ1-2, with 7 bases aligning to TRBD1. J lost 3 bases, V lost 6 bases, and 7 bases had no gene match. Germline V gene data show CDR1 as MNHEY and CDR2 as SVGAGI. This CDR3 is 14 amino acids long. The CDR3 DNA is TGTGCCAGCAGGTACAGGCAGGGGGACTATGGCTACACCTTC. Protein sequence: CASRYRQGDYGYTF.

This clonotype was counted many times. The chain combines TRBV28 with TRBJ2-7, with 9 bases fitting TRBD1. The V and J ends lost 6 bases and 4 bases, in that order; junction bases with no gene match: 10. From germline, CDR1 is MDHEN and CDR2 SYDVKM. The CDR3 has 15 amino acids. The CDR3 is CASSPTGQGGYEQYF. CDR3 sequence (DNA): TGTGCCAGCAGCCCTACGGGACAGGGTGGGTACGAGCAGTACTTC.

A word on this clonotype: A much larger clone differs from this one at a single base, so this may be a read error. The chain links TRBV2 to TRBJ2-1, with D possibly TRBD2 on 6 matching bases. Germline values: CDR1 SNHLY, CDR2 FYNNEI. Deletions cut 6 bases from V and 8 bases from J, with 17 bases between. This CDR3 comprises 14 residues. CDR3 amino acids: CASREWGVSDEQFF. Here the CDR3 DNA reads TGTGCCAGCAGGGAATGGGGGGTTTCCGATGAGCAGTTCTTC.